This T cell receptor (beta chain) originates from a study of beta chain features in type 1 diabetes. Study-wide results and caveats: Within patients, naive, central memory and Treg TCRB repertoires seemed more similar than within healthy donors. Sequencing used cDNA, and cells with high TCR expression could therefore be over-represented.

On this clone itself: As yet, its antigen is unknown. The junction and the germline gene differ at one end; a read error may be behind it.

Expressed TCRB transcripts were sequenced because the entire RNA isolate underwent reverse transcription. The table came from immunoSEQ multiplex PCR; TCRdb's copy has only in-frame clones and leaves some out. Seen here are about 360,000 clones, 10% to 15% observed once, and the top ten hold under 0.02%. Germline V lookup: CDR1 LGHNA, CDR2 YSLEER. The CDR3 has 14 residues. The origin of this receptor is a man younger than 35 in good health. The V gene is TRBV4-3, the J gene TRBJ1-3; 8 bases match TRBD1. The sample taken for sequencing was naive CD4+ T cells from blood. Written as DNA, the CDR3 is TGCGCCAGCAGCCAAGTATTAGCCCAGGGGGCGTTGGATTTT. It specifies CASSQVLAQGALDF.